Each of the 14 T cell receptor beta chains below was sequenced from the same sample in a study of spatial heterogeneity in lung cancer. The time point: blood at routine non-recurrence follow-up after resection. Sequencing was performed on whole RNA extracted from tumor and nontumor lung tissue, or from frozen PBMC, and the material was left unsorted. MiXCR, applied by TCRdb to the 5' RACE reads, yields one record per CDR3 protein. The sample has about 52,000 distinct CDR3 sequences, about 7.4% seen once. The sample in question was PBMCs, obtained at follow-up. All receptors derive from a female donor with early-stage non-small cell lung cancer.

This clonotype was recorded many times. The CDR3 loop reads CASSSTGGTQYF. The DNA of the CDR3 is TGCGCCAGCAGCTCGACAGGGGGAACCCAGTACTTC. The V call is TRBV5-1, the J call TRBJ2-5; 9 nucleotides align to TRBD1. Germline CDR1 SGHRS, CDR2 YFSETQ. V lost 3 bases to trimming and J lost 8 bases; unmatched junction nucleotides: 2. This CDR3 contains 12 residues.

Comment on this clonotype: At one of its ends the junction is not consistent with the germline gene, which may arise from a read error. The chain combines TRBV18 with TRBJ1-2; 7 bases map to TRBD1. CDR3 length equals 13 residues. Germline-derived CDR1 and CDR2 are KGHSH and LQKENI. The CDR3, as DNA: TGTGCCAGCTCTCCACAGGGGACGGATGGCTACACCTTC. It codes for CASSPQGTDGYTF. Together with reference TRBV18 and TRBJ1-2, the CDR3 gives the full variable domain: NAGVMQNPRHLVRRRGQEARLRCSPMKGHSHVYWYRQLPEEGLKFMVYLQKENIIDESGMPKERFSAEFPKEGPSILRIQQVVRGDSAAYFCASSPQGTDGYTFGSGTRLTVV.

This clonotype was detected many times. The CDR3 loop reads CASSSPGQDNYGYTF. CDR3 in DNA: TGTGCCAGCAGCTCCCCCGGACAGGACAACTATGGCTACACCTTC. V gene TRBV12-3 or TRBV12-4 combines with J gene TRBJ1-2; 7 nucleotides agree with TRBD1. The CDR3 loop spans 15 amino acids. V was clipped by 6 bases and J by 2 bases; unmatched bases: 9.

This clonotype has a handful of counts. For the CDR3, the DNA is TGTGCCATCAGAGCTCCGGACAGGGACGGCTACACCTTC. Translation gives CAIRAPDRDGYTF. The chain recombines TRBV10-3 with TRBJ1-2, with 8 bases fitting TRBD1. In germline, CDR1 is ENHRY, CDR2 SYGVKD. The CDR3 has 13 amino acids. Losses at the gene ends were 6 bases for V and 8 bases for J; bases not matched to a gene: 8.

This clonotype was counted ten times or more. The V and J genes are TRBV11-2 and TRBJ1-6, with a tentative D call TRBD1 (5 bases). Trimming took off 3 bases at V and 3 bases at J, with 9 bases between the two ends. CDR1 is SGHAT and CDR2 is FQNNGV in the germline V gene. The CDR3 contains 15 residues. Here the CDR3 reads CASSFGGFYNSPLHF. In DNA form, the CDR3 reads TGTGCCAGCAGCTTCGGGGGGTTCTATAATTCACCCCTCCACTTT.

This clonotype was found many times. This chain links TRBV11-2 with TRBJ2-7, with no clear D. Germline V gives CDR1 SGHAT, CDR2 FQNNGV. CDR3 length: 13 amino acids. Trimming stripped 3 bases from V and 1 base from J, with 7 bases between. The CDR3 DNA reads as TGTGCCAGCAGCTTCTTAAGATCCTACGAGCAGTACTTC. Encoded protein: CASSFLRSYEQYF.

This clonotype was detected ten times or more. This chain uses TRBV11-2 with TRBJ2-7, with 7 nucleotides matching TRBD1. Unmatched junction bases numbered 11, after V lost 0 bases and J lost 9 bases. Germline V gives CDR1 SGHAT, CDR2 FQNNGV. This CDR3 comprises 15 residues. The CDR3 loop is CASSLEDRSSRRQYF. Here the CDR3 DNA reads TGTGCCAGCAGCTTAGAGGACAGGTCTTCGAGGAGGCAGTACTTC.

This clonotype was detected many times. The chain joins TRBV14 to TRBJ1-4; D gene ambiguous. This CDR3 region has 16 residues. V was cut by 4 bases and J by 2 bases, with 14 bases left in between. The germline gives CDR1 SGHDN, CDR2 FVKESK. Here the CDR3 DNA reads TGTGCCAGCAGCCGATTTAGCGCGTGGACTAATGAAAAACTGTTTTTT. Translated: CASSRFSAWTNEKLFF.

At least ten counts were recorded for this clonotype. The rearrangement links TRBV28 to TRBJ2-7; perhaps D is TRBD1 or TRBD2 (5 bases each). The germline V gene encodes CDR1 MDHEN and CDR2 SYDVKM. This CDR3 is 15 amino acids long. The V end was cut by 4 bases, the J end by 3 bases, with 16 bases between. The CDR3 here is CASSYTGTSLYEQYF. The CDR3 DNA reads as TGTGCCAGCAGTTACACCGGGACGTCACTCTACGAGCAGTACTTC.

This clonotype was observed at least ten times. V gene TRBV20-1 combines with J gene TRBJ2-7, with 14 nucleotides matching TRBD2. The CDR3 length is 18 residues. Germline trimming cut 4 bases from V and 5 bases from J; bases unmatched to any gene: 16. Germline-derived CDR1 and CDR2 are DFQATT and SNEGSKA (reference sequence). For the CDR3, the DNA is TGCAGTGCTACCCTGCCCGGGACTAGCGGGGGTTGGGGCCACGAGCAGTACTTC. Its translation is CSATLPGTSGGWGHEQYF.

This clonotype has ten or more counts. The chain combines TRBV5-5 with TRBJ2-6; D call uncertain. CDR3 size: 14 residues. V was cut by 3 bases and J by 0 bases, with 4 bases left in between. The germline V gene has CDR1 SGHKS and CDR2 YYEKEE (reference sequence). CDR3 sequence: CASSWVSGANVLTF. CDR3 DNA sequence: TGTGCCAGCAGCTGGGTCTCTGGGGCCAACGTCCTGACTTTC.

The chain employs TRBV7-2 and TRBJ2-4; TRBD1 agrees at 9 bases. This CDR3 is 16 amino acids long. Germline V gene lookup returns CDR1 SGHTA and CDR2 FQGNSA. The V gene end was trimmed by 5 bases and the J gene end by 0 bases; junction bases not matched to a gene: 5. For the CDR3, the DNA is TGTGCCAGCAGCCGGACAGGGGTGCTAGCCAAAAACATTCAGTACTTC. Residues: CASSRTGVLAKNIQYF.

This clonotype was detected many times. The gene calls are TRBV7-8 and TRBJ2-3; D is possibly TRBD1 or TRBD2 (5 bases each). This CDR3 region has 15 residues. Germline values: CDR1 SGHVS, CDR2 FQNEAQ. Trimming removed 2 bases from V and 5 bases from J, with 14 bases in between. The CDR3 DNA sequence: TGTGCCAGCAGCTTACCGGGACCCAAGGAAGATACGCAGTATTTT. It translates to CASSLPGPKEDTQYF.

This clonotype was seen many times. This chain joins TRBV27 and TRBJ1-1, with 7 bases fitting TRBD1. Germline V gene lookup returns CDR1 MNHEY and CDR2 SMNVEV (reference sequence). The CDR3 consists of 15 residues. J was trimmed by 0 bases and V by 6 bases; bases with no gene match: 7. The CDR3 reads CASSRGATLNTEAFF. DNA of the CDR3: TGTGCCAGCAGCAGGGGGGCGACCCTGAACACTGAAGCTTTCTTT.